This record concerns one TCR beta chain sequence. This sample stems from a study of cytomegalovirus exposure and HLA in healthy donors. The PCR had 60 Vbeta and 13 Jbeta primers. The data were produced by immunoSEQ multiplex PCR, yet TCRdb's version contains in-frame clones alone and is incomplete. The table lists over 150,000 clones, around 77% of them singletons. The CDR3 contains 15 residues. Trimming left V 8 bases short and J 5 bases short, with 21 bases between. Germline CDR1 is MDHEN and CDR2 is SYDVKM. The receptor was isolated from a woman in her twenties or thirties in good health and CMV-seronegative. The sequenced material came from PBMCs. The chain recombines TRBV28 with TRBJ1-1; D possibly corresponds to TRBD1 (5 bases). CDR3 sequence: CASHLAGGPTTEAFF. For the CDR3, the DNA is TGTGCCAGCCACTTAGCCGGGGGACCAACTACTGAAGCTTTCTTT.